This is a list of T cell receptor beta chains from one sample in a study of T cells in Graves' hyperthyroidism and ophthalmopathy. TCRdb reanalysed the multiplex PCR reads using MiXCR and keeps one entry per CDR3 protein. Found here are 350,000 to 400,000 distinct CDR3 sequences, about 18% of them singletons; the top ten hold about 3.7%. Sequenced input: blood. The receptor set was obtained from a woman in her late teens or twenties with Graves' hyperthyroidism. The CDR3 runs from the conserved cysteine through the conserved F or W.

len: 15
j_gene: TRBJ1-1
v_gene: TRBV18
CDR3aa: CASSPPAGLNTEAFF

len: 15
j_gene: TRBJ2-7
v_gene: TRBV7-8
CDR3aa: CASSSRVGAGYEQYF

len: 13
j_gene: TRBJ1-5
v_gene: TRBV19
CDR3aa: CASSMVGNQPQHF

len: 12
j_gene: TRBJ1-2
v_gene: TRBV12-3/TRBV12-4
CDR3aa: CASCYRGGGYTF

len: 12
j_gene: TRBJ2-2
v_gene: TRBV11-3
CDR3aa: CASSLPAGELFF

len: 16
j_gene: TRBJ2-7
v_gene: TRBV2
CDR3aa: CASTIKARGIRYEQYF

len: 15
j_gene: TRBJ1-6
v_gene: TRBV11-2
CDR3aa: CASSPTTGYNSPLHF

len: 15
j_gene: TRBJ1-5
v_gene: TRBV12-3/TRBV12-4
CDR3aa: CASSRTGVRIRPQHF

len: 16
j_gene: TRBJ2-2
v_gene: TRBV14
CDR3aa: CASSQAWGSNTGELFF

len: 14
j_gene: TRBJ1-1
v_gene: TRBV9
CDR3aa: CASSVGLWDREAFF

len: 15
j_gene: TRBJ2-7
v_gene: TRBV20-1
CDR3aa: CSASWWGQSNGEQYF

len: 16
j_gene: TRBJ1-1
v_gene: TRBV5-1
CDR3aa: CASSSLPSRTNTEAFF

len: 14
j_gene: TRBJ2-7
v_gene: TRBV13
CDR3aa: CASSLKGSSYEQYF

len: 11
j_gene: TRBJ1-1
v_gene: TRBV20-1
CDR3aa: CSARDAGGAFF

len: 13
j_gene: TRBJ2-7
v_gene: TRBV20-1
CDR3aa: CSAREFRVYEQYF

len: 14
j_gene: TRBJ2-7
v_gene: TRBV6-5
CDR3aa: CASSSGTVLPEQYF

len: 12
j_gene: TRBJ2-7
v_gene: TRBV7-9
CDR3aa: CASMGQSYEQYF

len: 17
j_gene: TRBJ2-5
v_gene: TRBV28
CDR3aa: CASSLLRVSGGEETQYF

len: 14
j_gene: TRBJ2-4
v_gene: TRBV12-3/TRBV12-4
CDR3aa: CASSLEGSGNIQYF

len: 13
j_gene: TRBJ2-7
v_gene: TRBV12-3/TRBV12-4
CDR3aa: CASSLEGRYEQYF

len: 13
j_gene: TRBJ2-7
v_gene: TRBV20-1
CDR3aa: CSAWDVSSYEQYF

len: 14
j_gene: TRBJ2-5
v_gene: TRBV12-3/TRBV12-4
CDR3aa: CASSKRGGWETQYF

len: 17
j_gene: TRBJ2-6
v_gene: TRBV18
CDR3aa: CASTTQRGPSGANVLTF

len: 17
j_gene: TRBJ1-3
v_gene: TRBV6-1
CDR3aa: CASSVQGFGVSGNTIYF

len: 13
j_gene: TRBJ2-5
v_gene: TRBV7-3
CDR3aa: CASSRSGQETQYF

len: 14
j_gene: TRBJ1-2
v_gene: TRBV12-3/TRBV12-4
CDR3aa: CASSFYRSGAGYTF

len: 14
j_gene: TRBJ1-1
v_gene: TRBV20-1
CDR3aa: CSARVGGPNTEAFF

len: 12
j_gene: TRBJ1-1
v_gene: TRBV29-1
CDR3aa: CSVVLGNTEAFF

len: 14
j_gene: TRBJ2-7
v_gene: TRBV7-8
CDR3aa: CASSLSWSPYEQYF

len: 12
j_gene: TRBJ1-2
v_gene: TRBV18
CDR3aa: CASSPRGGGYTF

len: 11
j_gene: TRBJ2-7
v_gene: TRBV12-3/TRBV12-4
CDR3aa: CASAIGGEQYF

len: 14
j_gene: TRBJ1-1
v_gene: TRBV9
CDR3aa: CASSREDRNTEAFF

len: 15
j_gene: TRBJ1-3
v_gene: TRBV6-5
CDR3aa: CASSYSPSSGNTIYF

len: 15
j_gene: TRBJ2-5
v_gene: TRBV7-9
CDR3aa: CASSSFLAGQETQYF

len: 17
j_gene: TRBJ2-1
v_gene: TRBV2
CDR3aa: CASSPRYPFRSYNEQFF

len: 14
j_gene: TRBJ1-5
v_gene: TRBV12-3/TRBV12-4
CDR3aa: CASSLRQGYQPQHF

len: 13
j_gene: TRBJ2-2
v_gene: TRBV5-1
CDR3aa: CASIAQSQGELFF

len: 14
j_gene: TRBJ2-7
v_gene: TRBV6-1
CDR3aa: CASSEQTVTYEQYF

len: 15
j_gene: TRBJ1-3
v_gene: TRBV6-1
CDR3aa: CASSEAPRGGNTIYF

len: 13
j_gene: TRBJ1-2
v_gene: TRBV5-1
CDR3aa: CASSLTGDYGYTF

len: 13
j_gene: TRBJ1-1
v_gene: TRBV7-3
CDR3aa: CASSQDRWAEAFF

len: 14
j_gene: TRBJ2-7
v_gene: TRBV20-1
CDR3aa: CSARKEKWGYEQYF

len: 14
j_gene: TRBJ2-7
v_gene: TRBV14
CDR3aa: CASSQKGGPYEQYF

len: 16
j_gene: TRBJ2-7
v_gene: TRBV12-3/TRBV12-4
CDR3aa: CASSFRLTGGAHEQYF